These 29 T cell receptor beta chains originate from one sample sequenced in a study of regulatory T cells in long-lasting Graves disease. Arm-PCR of CDR3 regions and iRepertoire HTBI primers were used to build TCR beta libraries. TCRdb re-called the multiplex PCR reads with MiXCR, one entry per CDR3 protein. Here the sample spans roughly 470,000 distinct CDR3 sequences, less than 25% being singletons. Stated time point: persistent/refractory GD, antithyroid drugs over 5 years with positive TRAb. From PBMCs, RNA was extracted and then used to make the TCR library. The material was peripheral blood mononuclear cells (PBMCs), obtained when the disease was refractory, from a patient treated with antithyroid drugs. These receptors were collected from a female donor with Graves disease.

This clonotype was seen repeatedly, ten times or more. V gene TRBV6-5 combines with J gene TRBJ2-2; 7 bases line up with TRBD1. V gave up 2 bases and J gave up 6 bases; unmatched junction bases: 3. There are 14 residues in the CDR3. From germline, CDR1 is MNHEY and CDR2 SVGAGI. DNA of the CDR3: TGTGCCAGCAGTTACCTGGGGACAGCCGGGGAGCTGTTTTTT. Its translation: CASSYLGTAGELFF.

This chain joins TRBV19 and TRBJ2-2; D ambiguous. The CDR3 is made up of 14 amino acids. Trimming removed 6 bases from V and 2 bases from J, with 10 bases in between. Germline CDR1 reads LNHDA; CDR2 reads SQIVND (reference sequence). CDR3 sequence: CASRPTANTGELFF. The CDR3 DNA sequence: TGTGCCAGTAGACCCACAGCTAACACCGGGGAGCTGTTTTTT.

This clonotype was observed a handful of times. The chain couples TRBV4-1 to TRBJ2-5, with 10 bases fitting TRBD2. Unmatched junction bases numbered 8, after V lost 4 bases and J lost 3 bases. The CDR3 has 16 residues. CDR1 and CDR2 from the germline V gene are MGHRA and YSYEKL. DNA for the CDR3: TGCGCCAGCAGCCTCCAGGGGCTAGCGGGAGAAGAGACCCAGTACTTC. Translating it yields CASSLQGLAGEETQYF.

V gene TRBV7-9 combines with J gene TRBJ1-1, with 7 bases that match TRBD1. The CDR3 runs 13 residues. The trim removed 5 bases at V and 11 bases at J, leaving 11 bases unmatched. Looked up from germline, CDR1 is SEHNR and CDR2 is FQNEAQ (reference sequence). CDR3 in DNA: TGTGCCAGCAGCCTCAACAGGGGCGCCGGGGCTTTCTTT. Translating it yields CASSLNRGAGAFF.

This clonotype was recorded many times. V gene TRBV6-2 or TRBV6-3 combines with J gene TRBJ2-7, with D maybe TRBD2 (5 bases). V lost 8 bases, J lost 0 bases, and 11 bases lay in between. The V gene's germline CDR1 is MNHEY and CDR2 SVGEGT. This CDR3 is 13 amino acids long. CDR3 in DNA: TGTGCCAGCCAAAAGCGGAGCTCCTACGAGCAGTACTTC. Its translation: CASQKRSSYEQYF.

This clonotype was counted ten times or more. The chain is built from TRBV28 and TRBJ1-1; a possible D gene is TRBD1 (6 bases). Germline V gene data show CDR1 as MDHEN and CDR2 as SYDVKM. The V end lost 10 bases, the J end lost 1 base, and 16 bases lay between the germline ends. This CDR3 has 14 amino acids. CDR3: CATSSPQGNTEAFF. Written as DNA, the CDR3 is TGTGCCACCTCCTCCCCACAGGGGAACACTGAAGCTTTCTTT.

This clonotype has at least ten counts. This chain links TRBV2 with TRBJ1-5; TRBD1 is a possible D gene (6 bases). This CDR3 contains 14 residues. V shed 6 bases and J shed 6 bases, with 15 bases lying between them. The germline gives CDR1 SNHLY, CDR2 FYNNEI. The CDR3: CASRGTGFGQPQHF. The DNA of the CDR3 is TGTGCCAGCAGGGGAACAGGGTTCGGTCAGCCCCAGCATTTT.

This clonotype turned up a few times. This chain joins TRBV28 and TRBJ2-2; D gene ambiguous. Germline CDR1 and CDR2: MDHEN and SYDVKM. V lost 3 bases to trimming and J lost 1 base, with 9 bases between them. The CDR3 length is 15 residues. The CDR3 spells CASSFDFLNTGELFF. CDR3 coding DNA: TGTGCCAGCAGTTTCGATTTTCTGAACACCGGGGAGCTGTTTTTT.

The chain recombines TRBV29-1 with TRBJ1-2; maybe TRBD1 (6 bases). The CDR3 extends over 13 amino acids. The germline V gene has CDR1 SQVTM and CDR2 ANQGSEA. The ends were cut back, 8 bases at V and 0 bases at J, with 13 bases in the middle. Written as DNA, the CDR3 is TGCAGCATCTTGGGGGCCCCTAACTATGGCTACACCTTC. It codes for CSILGAPNYGYTF.

The chain uses TRBV6-2 or TRBV6-3 and TRBJ1-2; D unclear. Germline loops: CDR1 MNHEY, CDR2 SVGEGT. There are 10 residues in the CDR3. V was trimmed by 6 bases and J by 8 bases, leaving 7 bases between them. The CDR3 sequence is CASSYLGYTF. The CDR3 nucleotides read TGTGCCAGCAGCTACCTGGGCTACACCTTC.

This clonotype was picked up a small number of times. The chain recombines TRBV6-1 with TRBJ1-6, with 8 bases identical to TRBD1. Germline CDR1 MNHNS, CDR2 SASEGT. J lost 8 bases, V lost 11 bases, and 8 bases had no gene match. The CDR3 totals 13 residues. The CDR3 DNA follows: TGTGCCTCCCAGGGGGCAAAGGATTCACCCCTCCACTTT. It is translated as CASQGAKDSPLHF.

About this clonotype: Given a far larger clone just one base away, this is likely a sequencing read error. V usage is TRBV6-1 and J usage is TRBJ2-7; the D is unclear. Germline CDR1 reads MNHNS; CDR2 reads SASEGT. CDR3 size: 15 residues. This chain's CDR3 is CAGSYDGLTTYEQYF. The CDR3 DNA reads as TGTGCCGGCAGTTACGATGGTCTTACTACCTACGAGCAGTACTTC.

This clonotype was seen a few times. One base separates it from a far larger clone, so it is likely a read error. The V gene is TRBV29-1, the J gene TRBJ2-7; 7 bases are a match to TRBD1. Looked up from germline, CDR1 is SQVTM and CDR2 is ANQGSEA. CDR3 length: 15 residues. V lost 3 bases to trimming and J lost 7 bases; unmatched junction nucleotides: 15. In nucleotides, the CDR3 is TGCAGCGTTGAGAATCCGACAGGGATGTTCGATGAGCAGTACTTC. It encodes CSVENPTGMFDEQYF.

At least ten counts were recorded for this clonotype. V is TRBV7-2 and J is TRBJ1-5, with a weak D call TRBD1 (6 bases). The CDR3 length is 12 residues. The germline V and J ends were trimmed by 1 base and 15 bases, with 13 bases remaining between them. Germline V gene lookup returns CDR1 SGHTA and CDR2 FQGNSA. CDR3 DNA: TGTGCCAGCAGCTTAGACAGGGTGGAACTGCATTTT. Its translation: CASSLDRVELHF.

This clonotype was picked up a small number of times. The DNA of the CDR3 is TGTGCCAGCAGGGGGGGACTGAGGAGCTCTGGGGCCAACGTCCTGACTTTC. Protein product: CASRGGLRSSGANVLTF. This rearrangement joins TRBV6-1 to TRBJ2-6; maybe TRBD2 (6 bases). Germline CDR1 reads MNHNS; CDR2 reads SASEGT. V lost 6 bases and J lost 0, with 15 bases in between. The CDR3 is 17 amino acids.

The sample holds many counts of this clonotype. This chain joins TRBV12-3 or TRBV12-4 and TRBJ2-5; TRBD1 matches 12 bases. After removal of 3 bases from V and 5 bases from J, the junction contained 4 bases not matched to a gene. The CDR3 extends over 15 amino acids. The CDR3 spells CASSFGTGGWETQYF. CDR3 coding DNA: TGTGCCAGCAGTTTCGGGACAGGGGGCTGGGAGACCCAGTACTTC.

This clonotype was counted many times. The chain is built from TRBV28 and TRBJ2-7; 7 nucleotides agree with TRBD1. The V segment lost 5 bases and the J segment 5 bases; nucleotides outside the gene matches: 18. The CDR3 has 17 residues. The germline gives CDR1 MDHEN, CDR2 SYDVKM. CDR3 in amino acids: CASSPRVRAKGANEQYF. Here the CDR3 DNA reads TGTGCCAGCAGTCCGCGGGTACGCGCAAAGGGGGCCAACGAGCAGTACTTC. The full variable domain, with the rest looked up from reference TRBV28 and TRBJ2-7, is DVKVTQSSRYLVKRTGEKVFLECVQDMDHENMFWYRQDPGLGLRLIYFSYDVKMKEKGDIPEGYSVSREKKERFSLILESASTNQTSMYLCASSPRVRAKGANEQYFGPGTRLTVT.

In DNA, the CDR3 is TGCGCCAGCAGTAACGGGACAGGGTATGAAAAACTGTTTTTT. Translating gives CASSNGTGYEKLFF. The chain carries TRBV5-1 and TRBJ1-4; TRBD1 matches 9 bases. Germline V lookup: CDR1 SGHRS, CDR2 YFSETQ. V gave up 5 bases and J gave up 6 bases; unmatched junction bases: 5. The CDR3 has 14 residues. The variable domain in full, with the rest retrieved from reference TRBV5-1 and TRBJ1-4, is KAGVTQTPRYLIKTRGQQVTLSCSPISGHRSVSWYQQTPGQGLQFLFEYFSETQRNKGNFPGRFSGRQFSNSRSEMNVSTLELGDSALYLCASSNGTGYEKLFFGSGTQLSVL.

This clonotype showed up many times. The rearrangement links TRBV24-1 to TRBJ2-6; no definite D call. CDR1 and CDR2 (germline): KGHDR, SFDVKD. CDR3 length: 14 amino acids. V shed 12 bases and J shed 2 bases, with 13 bases lying between them. This chain's CDR3 is CAPRWETGANVLTF. CDR3 in DNA: TGTGCCCCCCGTTGGGAAACTGGGGCCAACGTCCTGACTTTC.

V usage is TRBV7-2 and J usage is TRBJ2-2; 7 bases agree with TRBD2. J was trimmed by 4 bases and V by 6 bases; bases with no gene match: 11. CDR1 and CDR2 (germline): SGHTA, FQGNSA. This CDR3 region has 16 residues. Here the CDR3 DNA reads TGTGCCAGCAGACGTACCGGGACTACAGTCACCGGGGAGCTGTTTTTT. It translates to CASRRTGTTVTGELFF.

The gene calls are TRBV20-1 and TRBJ2-1; 10 bases fit TRBD2. The J segment lost 3 bases and the V segment lost 3 bases, leaving 11 bases of the junction unmatched. The CDR3 is 17 amino acids. The germline V gene has CDR1 DFQATT and CDR2 SNEGSKA (reference sequence). As DNA, the CDR3 is TGCAGTGCTAGGGTCCCCCTACTAGCGGGACTCTACAATGAGCAGTTCTTC. This sequence encodes CSARVPLLAGLYNEQFF.

This clonotype was recorded at least ten times. V and J are TRBV28 and TRBJ2-5; possibly TRBD1 or TRBD2 for D (5 bases each). The germline gives CDR1 MDHEN, CDR2 SYDVKM. This CDR3 is 16 amino acids long. V was trimmed by 4 bases and J by 5 bases, leaving 20 bases between them. The CDR3 region is CASSSPLVVGEETQYF. The DNA of the CDR3 is TGTGCCAGCAGTTCTCCCCTCGTGGTAGGGGAGGAGACCCAGTACTTC.

This clonotype was picked up a small number of times. V is TRBV6-9 and J is TRBJ2-2; D is ambiguous. The CDR3 consists of 14 residues. The V gene's germline CDR1 is MNHGY and CDR2 SVAAGI. The V end was cut by 4 bases, the J end by 0 bases, with 6 bases between. CDR3 in amino acids: CASSWNANTGELFF. For the CDR3, the DNA is TGTGCCAGCAGTTGGAACGCGAACACCGGGGAGCTGTTTTTT.

The rearrangement links TRBV6-1 to TRBJ2-5; the D call may be TRBD1 or TRBD2 (5 bases each). From germline, CDR1 is MNHNS and CDR2 SASEGT. This CDR3 contains 16 residues. V was shortened by 0 bases and J by 9 bases, with 20 bases between the two germline ends. The CDR3 region is CASSEANRPGVVSQYF. CDR3 coding DNA: TGTGCCAGCAGTGAAGCGAACAGGCCCGGGGTGGTGTCCCAGTACTTC.

The J gene is TRBJ1-2, the V gene TRBV18; D remains ambiguous. Germline V lookup: CDR1 KGHSH, CDR2 LQKENI. The V and J ends lost 2 bases and 2 bases respectively, with 6 bases between them. This CDR3 region has 13 residues. The CDR3 sequence is CASSPEENYGYTF. CDR3 nucleotides: TGTGCCAGCTCACCAGAGGAGAACTATGGCTACACCTTC. Full variable domain (remainder filled in from reference TRBV18 and TRBJ1-2): NAGVMQNPRHLVRRRGQEARLRCSPMKGHSHVYWYRQLPEEGLKFMVYLQKENIIDESGMPKERFSAEFPKEGPSILRIQQVVRGDSAAYFCASSPEENYGYTFGSGTRLTVV.

The chain has TRBV5-8 and TRBJ1-1; the D gene is possibly TRBD1 (5 bases). The CDR3 extends over 13 amino acids. In germline, CDR1 is SGHTS, CDR2 YDEGEE. V gave up 2 bases and J gave up 11 bases, with 16 bases separating them. The CDR3 DNA is TGTGCCAGCAGCTTCCGGGCTCAGGGATCGGCTTTCTTT. It translates to CASSFRAQGSAFF.

The rearrangement links TRBV20-1 to TRBJ2-1; D possibly corresponds to TRBD2 (5 bases). From germline, CDR1 is DFQATT and CDR2 SNEGSKA (reference sequence). The CDR3 has 14 amino acids. V shed 5 bases and J shed 2 bases, with 13 bases lying between them. CDR3 sequence: CSAEPTSPYNEQFF. For the CDR3, the DNA is TGCAGTGCTGAACCAACTAGTCCCTACAATGAGCAGTTCTTC.

This clonotype was seen only a few times. This rearrangement joins TRBV30 to TRBJ1-1; tentatively, D is TRBD1 (6 bases). The CDR3 spans 12 residues. Between the trimmed V and J ends, which lost 5 bases and 5 bases, there was a span of 12 bases. Germline CDR1 and CDR2: GTSNPN and SVGIG (reference sequence). CDR3 DNA: TGTGCCTGGTTGAGGGGGTATACTGAAGCTTTCTTT. It encodes CAWLRGYTEAFF.

A word on this clonotype: Possible read error: a much larger clone is one base away. The chain combines TRBV12-3 or TRBV12-4 with TRBJ1-6, with D possibly being TRBD1 (5 bases). This CDR3 has 15 amino acids. Trimming removed 11 bases from V and 5 bases from J, with 19 bases in between. The CDR3 nucleotides read TGTGCCGGCAACACCCGGGGCACCCATAATTCACCCCTCCACTTT. Protein product: CAGNTRGTHNSPLHF.